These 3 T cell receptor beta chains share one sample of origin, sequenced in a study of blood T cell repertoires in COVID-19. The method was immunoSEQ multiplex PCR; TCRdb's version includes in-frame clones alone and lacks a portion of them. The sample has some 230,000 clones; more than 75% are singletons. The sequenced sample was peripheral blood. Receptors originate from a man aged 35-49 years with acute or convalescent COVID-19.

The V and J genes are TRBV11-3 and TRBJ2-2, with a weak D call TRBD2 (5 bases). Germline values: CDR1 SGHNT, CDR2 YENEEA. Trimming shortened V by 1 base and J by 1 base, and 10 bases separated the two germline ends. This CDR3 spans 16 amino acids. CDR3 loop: CASSLGGSGNTGELFF. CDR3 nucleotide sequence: TGTGCCAGCAGCTTAGGAGGGTCTGGGAACACCGGGGAGCTGTTTTTT. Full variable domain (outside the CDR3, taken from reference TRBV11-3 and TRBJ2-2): EAGVVQSPRYKIIEKKQPVAFWCNPISGHNTLYWYLQNLGQGPELLIRYENEEAVDDSQLPKDRFSAERLKGVDSTLKIQPAELGDSAVYLCASSLGGSGNTGELFFGEGSRLTVL.

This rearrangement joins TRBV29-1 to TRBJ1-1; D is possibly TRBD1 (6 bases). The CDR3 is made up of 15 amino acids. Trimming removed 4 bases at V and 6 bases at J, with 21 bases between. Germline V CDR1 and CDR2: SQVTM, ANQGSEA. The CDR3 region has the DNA TGCAGCGTTGTAGGGGGTGCCTCGGCGAGAGCTGAAGCTTTCTTT. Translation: CSVVGGASARAEAFF.

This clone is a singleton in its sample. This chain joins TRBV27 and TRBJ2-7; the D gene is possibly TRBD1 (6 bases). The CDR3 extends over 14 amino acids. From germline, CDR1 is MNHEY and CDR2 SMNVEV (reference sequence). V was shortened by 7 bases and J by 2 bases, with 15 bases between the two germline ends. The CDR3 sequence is CASKGVLGAYEQYF. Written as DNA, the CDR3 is TGTGCCAGCAAGGGGGTACTAGGGGCCTACGAGCAGTACTTC.